This TCR beta chain was captured in a study of blood T cell repertoires in COVID-19. As for the study in general: Donors in the United States, Italy and Spain gave samples during acute or convalescent COVID-19. PBMCs, B-cell-depleted T cells, or T cells provided the cDNA or gDNA that made up the material.

Original processing notes: Reference gene primer amplification gave nucleated cell count estimates. The method was immunoSEQ multiplex PCR; TCRdb's version includes in-frame clones alone and lacks a portion of them. D and trimming were read from the DNA, whereas the V and J calls and clone size are those reported in that table. The table lists just over 70,000 clones, roughly 80% of them singletons. Germline lookup yields CDR1 SGHNT and CDR2 YYREEE (reference sequence). The V gene lost 0 bases and the J gene lost 0 bases, with 7 bases spanning the gap. The CDR3 is made up of 15 amino acids. Sample: peripheral blood. The sequence was obtained from a man in his 70s who had recovered from COVID-19. J is TRBJ2-4 and V is TRBV5-4; D unresolved. The CDR3 spells CASSLVPLAKNIQYF. CDR3 coding DNA: TGTGCCAGCAGCTTGGTTCCATTAGCCAAAAACATTCAGTACTTC.